This TCR beta chain is from a study of PD-1 blockade in classical Hodgkin lymphoma. Study-wide points: Compared with baseline, CD4+ but not CD8+ TCR diversity had risen significantly by C4D1. The authors excluded patients who started nivolumab under 1 year after ASCT.

This clone was picked up one time. Its cognate antigen is unknown. Time point described: cycle 4 day 1 (C4D1), after more than five weeks of nivolumab. Each of the patients experienced relapse following autologous stem cell transplantation, and their brentuximab vedotin exposure differed. Purification of CD4+ T cells from thawed PBMCs was achieved by magnetic negative selection. Here immunoSEQ multiplex PCR was the method, and the copy in TCRdb shows in-frame clones only, minus some. The table records roughly 15,000 clones, approximately 80% of them present only once. Trimming shortened V by 6 bases and J by 6 bases, and 18 bases separated the two germline ends. Germline V lookup: CDR1 SQVTM, CDR2 ANQGSEA. There are 13 residues in the CDR3.

This chain connects TRBV29-1 to TRBJ2-7; either TRBD1 or TRBD2 may fit D (7 bases each). The TCR was taken from a human donor with classical Hodgkin lymphoma. The source was CD4+ T cells from blood, collected before the fourth cycle of nivolumab. The CDR3 sequence is CSVRQGGGGEQYF. In DNA form, the CDR3 reads TGCAGCGTCCGGCAGGGGGGGGGCGGCGAGCAGTACTTC.